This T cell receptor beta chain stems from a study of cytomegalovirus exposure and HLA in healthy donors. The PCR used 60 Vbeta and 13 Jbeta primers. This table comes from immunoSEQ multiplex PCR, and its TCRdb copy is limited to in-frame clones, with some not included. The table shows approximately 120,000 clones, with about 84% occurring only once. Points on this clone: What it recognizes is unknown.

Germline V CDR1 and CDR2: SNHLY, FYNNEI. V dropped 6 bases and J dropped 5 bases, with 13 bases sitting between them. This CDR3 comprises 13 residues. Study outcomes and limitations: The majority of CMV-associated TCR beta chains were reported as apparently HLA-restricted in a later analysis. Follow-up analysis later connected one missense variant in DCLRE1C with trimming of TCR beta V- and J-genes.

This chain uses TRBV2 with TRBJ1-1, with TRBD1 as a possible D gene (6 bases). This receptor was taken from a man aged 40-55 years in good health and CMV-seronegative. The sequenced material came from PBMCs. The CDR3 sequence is CASSGTPRTEAFF. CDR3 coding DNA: TGTGCCAGCAGCGGGACACCCAGGACTGAAGCTTTCTTT.